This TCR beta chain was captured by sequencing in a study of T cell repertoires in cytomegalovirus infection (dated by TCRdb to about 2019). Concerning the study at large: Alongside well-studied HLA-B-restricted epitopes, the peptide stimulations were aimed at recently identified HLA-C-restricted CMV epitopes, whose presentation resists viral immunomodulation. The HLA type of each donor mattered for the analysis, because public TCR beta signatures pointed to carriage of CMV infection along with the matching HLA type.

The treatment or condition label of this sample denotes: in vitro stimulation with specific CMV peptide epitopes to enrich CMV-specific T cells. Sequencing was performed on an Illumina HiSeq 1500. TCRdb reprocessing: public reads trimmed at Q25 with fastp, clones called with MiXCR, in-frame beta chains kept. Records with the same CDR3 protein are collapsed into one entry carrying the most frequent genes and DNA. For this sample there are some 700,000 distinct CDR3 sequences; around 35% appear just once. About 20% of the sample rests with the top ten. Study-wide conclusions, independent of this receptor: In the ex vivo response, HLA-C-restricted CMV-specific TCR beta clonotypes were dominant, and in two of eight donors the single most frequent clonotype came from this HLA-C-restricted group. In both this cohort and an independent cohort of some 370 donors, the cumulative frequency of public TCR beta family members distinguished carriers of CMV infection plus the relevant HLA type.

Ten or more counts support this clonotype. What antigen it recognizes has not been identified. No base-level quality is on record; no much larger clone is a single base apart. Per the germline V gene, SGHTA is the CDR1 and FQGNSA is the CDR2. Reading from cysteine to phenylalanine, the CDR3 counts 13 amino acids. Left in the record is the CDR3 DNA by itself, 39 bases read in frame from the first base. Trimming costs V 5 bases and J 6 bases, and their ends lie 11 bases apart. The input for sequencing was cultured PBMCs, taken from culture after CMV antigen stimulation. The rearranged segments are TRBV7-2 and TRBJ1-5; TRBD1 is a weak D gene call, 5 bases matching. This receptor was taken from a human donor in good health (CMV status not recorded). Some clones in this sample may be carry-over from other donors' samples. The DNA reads TGTGCCAGCAGCCCCCAGGGAGTTCAGCCCCAGCATTTT. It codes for CASSPQGVQPQHF.